The 2 T cell receptor beta chains reported below all come from one sample, sequenced in a study of blood T cells in healthy people across ages. For the second PCR, which ran for 7 to 11 cycles, a sample-barcoded 5' primer and a J-beta primer mix were used. From the 5' RACE reads, TCRdb called clonotypes with MiXCR, one entry per CDR3 protein. The sample carries 790,000 or so distinct CDR3 sequences, 46% recorded once. Sample: blood. The receptors derive from a man of 80 years or more in good health.

V is TRBV7-4 and J is TRBJ2-3, with D unclear. Germline loops: CDR1 SGHVT, CDR2 SQSDAQ. The CDR3 length is 13 residues. The V end lost 4 bases, the J end lost 4 bases, and 9 bases lay between the germline ends. The CDR3 is CASSWIIPDTQYF. The CDR3 DNA reads as TGTGCCAGCAGCTGGATAATCCCAGATACGCAGTATTTT.

This clonotype was seen once. This chain connects TRBV30 to TRBJ1-1; D is ambiguous. Trimming removed 2 bases from V and 0 bases from J, with 4 bases in between. The CDR3 has 12 amino acids. In germline, CDR1 is GTSNPN, CDR2 SVGIG (reference sequence). The CDR3 sequence is CAWSTMNTEAFF. In DNA, the CDR3 is TGTGCCTGGAGTACCATGAACACTGAAGCTTTCTTT. The variable domain in full, with the rest retrieved from reference TRBV30 and TRBJ1-1, is SQTIHQWPATLVQPVGSPLSLECTVEGTSNPNLYWYRQAAGRGLQLLFYSVGIGQISSEVPQNLSASRPQDRQFILSSKKLLLSDSGFYLCAWSTMNTEAFFGQGTRLTVV.